This entry lists 24 T cell receptor beta chains sequenced from one sample in a study of blood T cells in healthy people across ages. A second PCR, run for roughly 7 to 11 cycles, used a sample-barcoded 5' primer plus a J-beta primer mix. TCRdb processed the 5' RACE reads anew with MiXCR; each CDR3 protein has one entry. This repertoire shows about a million distinct CDR3 sequences, about 51% found once; its top ten account for around 21%. The specimen sequenced was blood. The receptors were sampled from a woman aged 60-75 years in good health.

The V gene is TRBV5-1, the J gene TRBJ2-7; 11 positions match TRBD2. The CDR3 is made up of 15 amino acids. Germline V gene data show CDR1 as SGHRS and CDR2 as YFSETQ. Germline trimming cut 5 bases from V and 4 bases from J; bases unmatched to any gene: 8. For the CDR3, the DNA is TGCGCCAGCAGACTACCTAGCGGGAGGATTTACGAGCAGTACTTC. It yields the protein CASRLPSGRIYEQYF. The whole variable domain, remainder taken from reference TRBV5-1 and TRBJ2-7, is KAGVTQTPRYLIKTRGQQVTLSCSPISGHRSVSWYQQTPGQGLQFLFEYFSETQRNKGNFPGRFSGRQFSNSRSEMNVSTLELGDSALYLCASRLPSGRIYEQYFGPGTRLTVT.

This chain joins TRBV12-3 or TRBV12-4 and TRBJ2-5, with D maybe TRBD2 (6 bases). V was pared by 6 bases and J by 9 bases, with 14 bases between. The CDR3 has 12 amino acids. DNA of the CDR3: TGTGCCAGCAGCGTAGCGGAGGAGGCCCAGTACTTC. Protein sequence: CASSVAEEAQYF.

A note on this clonotype: A much larger clone lies one base from this, so it may be a read error. The V and J genes are TRBV5-6 and TRBJ2-3; tentatively, D is TRBD2 (5 bases). Between the trimmed V and J ends, which lost 3 bases and 4 bases, there was a span of 21 bases. The germline V gene has CDR1 SGHDT and CDR2 YYEEEE. This CDR3 spans 17 amino acids. DNA of the CDR3: TGTGCCAGCAGCTCCCTTCTTTTGGGAGATAGGGCAGATACGCAGTATTTT. The encoded protein is CASSSLLLGDRADTQYF. The whole variable domain, filled in from reference TRBV5-6 and TRBJ2-3, reads DAGVTQSPTHLIKTRGQQVTLRCSPKSGHDTVSWYQQALGQGPQFIFQYYEEEERQRGNFPDRFSGHQFPNYSSELNVNALLLGDSALYLCASSSLLLGDRADTQYFGPGTRLTVL.

This clonotype was found a few times. The gene calls are TRBV28 and TRBJ2-3; tentative D call: TRBD2 (5 bases). The CDR3 totals 13 residues. Trimming stripped 7 bases from V and 0 bases from J, with 8 bases between. CDR1 and CDR2 from the germline V gene are MDHEN and SYDVKM. The CDR3 DNA is TGTGCCAGCAAAAGAGGGAGCACAGATACGCAGTATTTT. Its protein product is CASKRGSTDTQYF.

This rearrangement joins TRBV7-2 to TRBJ2-3; tentatively, D is TRBD2 (5 bases). The length of the CDR3 is 14 residues. With 5 bases removed from V and 2 bases from J, the gap between germline ends came to 11 bases. Per germline, CDR1 SGHTA and CDR2 FQGNSA. CDR3 nucleotides: TGTGCCAGCAGCCAGAACCGGGACACAGATACGCAGTATTTT. Translated: CASSQNRDTDTQYF.

This clonotype was seen a few times. The rearrangement joins TRBV28 to TRBJ1-2, with D uncertain. The CDR3 consists of 13 residues. The ends were cut back, 8 bases at V and 6 bases at J, with 16 bases in the middle. Germline V gene data show CDR1 as MDHEN and CDR2 as SYDVKM. The CDR3 loop reads CASRYSTWDGYTF. CDR3 nucleotides: TGTGCCAGCCGTTACAGTACCTGGGATGGCTACACCTTC.

The sample holds a few counts of this clonotype. Here the CDR3 reads CASSKLFPVYEQYF. In DNA form, the CDR3 reads TGTGCCAGCAGTAAGCTCTTCCCCGTCTACGAGCAGTACTTC. The chain uses TRBV28 and TRBJ2-7; D is ambiguous. CDR3 length: 14 residues. The germline V gene has CDR1 MDHEN and CDR2 SYDVKM. V gave up 5 bases and J gave up 3 bases, with 14 bases separating them.

The chain uses TRBV11-2 and TRBJ1-1; D possibly corresponds to TRBD1 (6 bases). Germline V gene sequence: CDR1 SGHAT, CDR2 FQNNGV. The CDR3 is 12 residues long. V shed 5 bases and J shed 9 bases, with 13 bases lying between them. In DNA, the CDR3 is TGTGCCAGCAGCCAGGACAGAGCAAAAGCTTTCTTT. Protein sequence: CASSQDRAKAFF.

V is TRBV20-1 and J is TRBJ2-7, with 8 bases that match TRBD2. Germline loops: CDR1 DFQATT, CDR2 SNEGSKA (reference sequence). The J segment lost 0 bases and the V segment lost 0 bases, leaving 4 bases of the junction unmatched. The length of the CDR3 is 15 residues. The CDR3 DNA sequence: TGCAGTGCTAGAGATTGGCTAGCGGGCTCCTACGAGCAGTACTTC. Translated, it gives CSARDWLAGSYEQYF.

The chain couples TRBV9 to TRBJ2-4, with D unclear. The tail of the sequence fits TRBJ2-7 better, so the J call may be wrong. CDR3 length: 16 residues. From germline, CDR1 is SGDLS and CDR2 YYNGEE. The CDR3 sequence: CATNKMIRHAAYEQYF. In nucleotides, the CDR3 is TGTGCCACGAACAAAATGATTAGACACGCAGCCTACGAGCAGTACTTC.

In its sample, this clonotype was seen a few times. The chain employs TRBV13 and TRBJ2-5; 8 bases line up with TRBD1. The J call may not be correct, given that the DNA end is closer to TRBJ2-7. Germline values: CDR1 PRHDT, CDR2 FYEKMQ (reference sequence). This CDR3 has 14 residues. The CDR3 sequence: CASSYTGGRYEQYF. As DNA, the CDR3 is TGTGCCAGCAGCTATACAGGGGGTAGATACGAGCAGTACTTC.

This chain links TRBV4-1 with TRBJ2-1; D uncertain. This CDR3 spans 13 amino acids. Trimming removed 8 bases at V and 6 bases at J, with 14 bases between. Germline lookup yields CDR1 MGHRA and CDR2 YSYEKL. The CDR3 DNA is TGCGCCAGCGGCCCCACGCGGTCCAATGAGCAGTTCTTC. Its protein is CASGPTRSNEQFF.

Only a few counts were recorded for this clonotype. The rearrangement joins TRBV5-5 to TRBJ2-1; 9 bases map to TRBD2. Matching the DNA end better, TRBJ2-7 makes the J call doubtful. Germline V lookup: CDR1 SGHKS, CDR2 YYEKEE (reference sequence). There are 16 residues in the CDR3. The CDR3 reads CASSLALPGLATEQYF. CDR3 DNA sequence: TGTGCCAGCAGCTTGGCCCTCCCGGGACTAGCAACCGAGCAGTACTTC.

The chain couples TRBV20-1 to TRBJ2-1; D assignment may be TRBD1 or TRBD2 (5 bases each). The CDR3 consists of 15 residues. V dropped 6 bases and J dropped 5 bases, with 20 bases sitting between them. CDR1 is DFQATT and CDR2 is SNEGSKA in the germline V gene (reference sequence). CDR3 DNA: TGCAGTGCCATCCGGGACCCCTGGGTCGACAATGAGCAGTTCTTC. Protein: CSAIRDPWVDNEQFF.

The CDR3 is CASSQVGAVPGLETQYF. The CDR3 nucleotides read TGTGCCAGCAGCCAAGTCGGAGCGGTACCCGGCCTAGAGACCCAGTACTTC. The gene calls are TRBV4-2 and TRBJ2-5; possibly TRBD2 for D (5 bases). The CDR3 extends over 17 amino acids. Germline V gene sequence: CDR1 LGHNA, CDR2 YNFKEQ. Trimming took off 1 base at V and 4 bases at J, with 19 bases between the two ends.

The chain links TRBV28 to TRBJ2-7; 10 bases align to TRBD2. The CDR3 consists of 15 residues. With 5 bases clipped from V and 0 bases from J, the junction kept 4 bases outside the gene matches. Germline V gene sequence: CDR1 MDHEN, CDR2 SYDVKM. The CDR3 DNA follows: TGTGCCAGCAGTACGACTAGCGGGCCCTCCTACGAGCAGTACTTC. Encoded protein: CASSTTSGPSYEQYF.

The table lists this clonotype with a few counts. The chain links TRBV12-3 or TRBV12-4 to TRBJ2-5; D unclear. The CDR3 covers 13 residues. V lost 6 bases and J lost 0, with 8 bases in between. The CDR3 spells CASRDKYQETQYF. CDR3 in DNA: TGTGCCAGCAGGGATAAATACCAAGAGACCCAGTACTTC.

The V call is TRBV4-1, the J call TRBJ1-5; a weak D match, TRBD1 (5 bases). In germline, CDR1 is MGHRA, CDR2 YSYEKL. This CDR3 region has 15 residues. Trimming removed 1 base at V and 6 bases at J, with 13 bases between. CDR3 residues: CASSQAQGTPQPQHF. The CDR3 DNA is TGCGCCAGCAGCCAAGCACAAGGGACCCCTCAGCCCCAGCATTTT.

This clonotype has a handful of counts. This chain joins TRBV7-9 and TRBJ1-4; no clear D. The V end lost 6 bases, the J end lost 8 bases, and 19 bases lay between the germline ends. The CDR3 extends over 15 amino acids. The germline CDR1 and CDR2 sequences are SEHNR and FQNEAQ (reference sequence). CDR3 sequence: CASRAAVNHLEKLFF. CDR3 DNA: TGTGCCAGCAGGGCAGCAGTCAACCACCTAGAAAAACTGTTTTTT.

J is TRBJ2-1 and V is TRBV27; D not resolved. Trimming shortened V by 5 bases and J by 0 bases, and 17 bases separated the two germline ends. This CDR3 is 17 amino acids long. Germline V lookup: CDR1 MNHEY, CDR2 SMNVEV (reference sequence). The CDR3: CASSLRGLTGSYNEQFF. The CDR3 coding sequence is TGTGCCAGCAGTCTTCGCGGCCTTACCGGCTCCTACAATGAGCAGTTCTTC.

V usage is TRBV24-1 and J usage is TRBJ1-5; D call uncertain. The CDR3 sequence is 14 residues long. Germline CDR1 is KGHDR and CDR2 is SFDVKD. The V gene lost 6 bases and the J gene lost 3 bases, with 11 bases spanning the gap. The DNA of the CDR3 is TGTGCCACCAGTCAGAACTTACTCAATCAGCCCCAGCATTTT. Amino acids: CATSQNLLNQPQHF.

This rearrangement joins TRBV11-1 to TRBJ2-7; tentative D call: TRBD1 (6 bases). This CDR3 comprises 15 residues. CDR1 SGHAT and CDR2 FQDESV come from the germline V gene (reference sequence). V lost 5 bases, J lost 5 bases, and 19 bases lay in between. This chain's CDR3 is CASSTEKTGYNEQYF. The CDR3 DNA sequence: TGTGCCAGCAGCACCGAAAAGACAGGCTACAACGAGCAGTACTTC. Filled out from reference TRBV11-1 and TRBJ2-7, the complete variable domain reads EAEVAQSPRYKITEKSQAVAFWCDPISGHATLYWYRQILGQGPELLVQFQDESVVDDSQLPKDRFSAERLKGVDSTLKIQPAELGDSAMYLCASSTEKTGYNEQYFGPGTRLTVT.

The V and J genes are TRBV20-1 and TRBJ2-4; the match to TRBD1 covers 7 bases. The CDR3 totals 17 residues. In germline, CDR1 is DFQATT, CDR2 SNEGSKA (reference sequence). V lost 3 bases and J lost 0; bases outside the gene matches: 11. The CDR3 is CSASTTGAALAKNIQYF. The CDR3 DNA follows: TGCAGTGCTAGCACCACAGGGGCAGCATTAGCCAAAAACATTCAGTACTTC.

The genes are TRBV20-1 and TRBJ2-4, with TRBD1 as a possible D gene (5 bases). CDR3 length: 11 amino acids. Trimming left V 0 bases short and J 13 bases short, with 10 bases between. Per germline, CDR1 DFQATT and CDR2 SNEGSKA (reference sequence). CDR3 protein: CSARDTGVQYF. The CDR3 region has the DNA TGCAGTGCTAGAGATACAGGAGTACAGTACTTC.